The rows below give T cell receptor beta chains drawn from one sample of a study of T cells expressing NK-cell markers. TCRdb reworked the 5' RACE reads into one entry per CDR3 protein, no DNA. This sample's table reports some 450,000 distinct CDR3 sequences. Sample: blood T cells: a sorted CD56 or NKG2C T cell subset, CD4+ or CD8+ T cells, or bulk PBMC T cells (not recorded which). These receptors were obtained from a woman between 18 and 70 years old in good health. The CDR3 runs from the conserved cysteine through the conserved F or W.

J gene	V gene	CDR3 protein
TRBJ2-3	TRBV20-1	CSARDSGMGTDTQYF
TRBJ1-1	TRBV23-1	CASSQSNLSTTDTEAFF
TRBJ2-1	TRBV20-1	CSATLGYNEQFF
TRBJ1-2	TRBV7-2	CASRSQSGTGYGYTF
TRBJ1-1	TRBV4-3	CASSQEKGWIEAFF
TRBJ2-4	TRBV6-2/TRBV6-3	CASSRQGAYIQYF
TRBJ1-3	TRBV5-5	CASSLGSRAGNTIYF
TRBJ2-5	TRBV7-7	CASSLNQGTETQYF
TRBJ2-4	TRBV7-2	CASSVSGPLPQYF
TRBJ1-1	TRBV14	CASSQDKLLMNTEAFF
TRBJ1-2	TRBV3-1	CASSQELGVLNYGYTF
TRBJ1-3	TRBV5-5	CASSYWTGISGNTIYF
TRBJ2-5	TRBV13	CASSYERGPSETQYF
TRBJ2-1	TRBV29-1	CSGRRSESYNEQFF
TRBJ1-6	TRBV7-2	CASSAWTGPVGSPLHF
TRBJ1-6	TRBV7-8	CASSLPVAGNNSPLHF
TRBJ2-3	TRBV5-4	CASSATGTSDTQYF
TRBJ2-3	TRBV12-3/TRBV12-4	CASSLRGTSEWDTQYF
TRBJ2-3	TRBV7-2	CASSLYRLAADTQYF
TRBJ2-7	TRBV28	CASRGKRALYEQYF
TRBJ2-1	TRBV5-1	CASTLDSTYNEQFF
TRBJ2-3	TRBV7-2	CASSLGPGRGGDTQYF
TRBJ2-5	TRBV3-1	CASSLRYISRGEETQYF
TRBJ2-2	TRBV12-3/TRBV12-4	CASSWAGPSTGELFF
TRBJ2-2	TRBV6-5	CASSYRPGRNTGELFF
TRBJ2-1	TRBV5-1	CASRLLAEEQFF
TRBJ2-2	TRBV12-3/TRBV12-4	CASSLEVEYLRTGELFF
TRBJ2-1	TRBV29-1	CSVGVLNEQFF